The rows below give T cell receptor beta chains drawn from one sample of a study of radiation and T cells in renal cell carcinoma. Using immunoSEQ multiplex PCR, the repertoire was profiled, and TCRdb retains in-frame clones only, with some absent. The sample yields fewer than 25,000 clones, 45% to 65% seen once. The material sequenced was tumor tissue, taken from a patient whose treatment was nephrectomy without radiotherapy. These receptors were collected from a human donor with renal cell carcinoma. CDR3s include the opening cysteine and the closing phenylalanine or tryptophan. D genes are given only for firm matches. Rows give clone size only sometimes, using once, few, many, or a class for an expanded clone.

TRBV6-5	once	TRBJ1-1	NA	CASSDAPFFVQAFF	TGTGCCAGTTCGGACGCACCCTTTTTCGTTCAAGCTTTCTTT
TRBV2	few	TRBJ2-7	TRBD1	CAGWGQTGEQYF	TGTGCCGGTTGGGGACAGACGGGCGAGCAGTACTTC
TRBV9	medium-sized	TRBJ1-1	NA	CASSTSGATEAFF	TGTGCCAGCAGCACGTCAGGGGCCACTGAAGCTTTCTTT
TRBV18	few	TRBJ1-6	NA	CASSPSGQQNSPLHF	TGTGCCAGCTCACCCTCAGGGCAGCAGAATTCACCCCTCCACTTT
TRBV5-4	NA	TRBJ2-3	NA	CASSFVSPDTQYF	TGTGCCAGCAGCTTTGTAAGCCCAGATACGCAGTATTTT
TRBV30	NA	TRBJ2-5	TRBD2	CAWGGLAKETQYF	TGTGCCTGGGGAGGACTAGCGAAAGAGACCCAGTACTTC
TRBV30	NA	TRBJ1-3	TRBD1	CAWSVQGVNTIYF	TGTGCCTGGAGTGTACAGGGGGTGAACACCATATATTTT
TRBV5-5	NA	TRBJ2-2	TRBD2	CASSFSSGRSTGELFF	TGTGCCAGCAGCTTTAGTAGCGGGAGAAGTACCGGGGAGCTGTTTTTT
TRBV27	NA	TRBJ1-1	TRBD1	CASSHGQGYRTEAFF	TGTGCCAGCAGTCACGGACAGGGATACCGCACTGAAGCTTTCTTT
TRBV2	NA	TRBJ2-1	TRBD2	CASSSFSGGASNEQFF	TGTGCCAGCAGTAGCTTTAGCGGGGGGGCCAGTAATGAGCAGTTCTTC
TRBV7-2	NA	TRBJ2-3	TRBD2	CASSLASVGRGLAALRDTQYF	TGTGCCAGCAGCTTAGCCTCGGTCGGTAGGGGACTAGCGGCCCTAAGGGATACGCAGTATTTT
TRBV7-2	many	TRBJ2-3	NA	CASSIAGGGRGDTQYF	TGTGCCAGCAGCATAGCGGGCGGGGGCCGCGGGGATACGCAGTATTTT
TRBV9	NA	TRBJ2-7	NA	CASSPPTSWNEQYF	TGTGCCAGCAGCCCCCCGACTAGTTGGAACGAGCAGTACTTC
TRBV30	few	TRBJ1-3	NA	CAWSATGTGNTIYF	TGTGCCTGGAGTGCTACAGGGACTGGAAACACCATATATTTT
TRBV7-8	NA	TRBJ1-1	NA	CASSFAQNTEAFF	TGTGCCAGCAGCTTCGCGCAGAACACTGAAGCTTTCTTT
TRBV2	NA	TRBJ1-5	TRBD1	CASSDGQGVNQPQHF	TGTGCCAGCAGTGATGGACAGGGGGTAAATCAGCCCCAGCATTTT
TRBV11-2	few	TRBJ1-4	NA	CASSLWGVNEKLFF	TGTGCCAGCAGCTTATGGGGAGTAAATGAAAAACTGTTTTTT
TRBV7-2	few	TRBJ1-2	TRBD1	CASSPDRVYGYTF	TGTGCCAGCAGTCCAGACAGGGTGTATGGCTACACCTTC
TRBV18	NA	TRBJ2-3	NA	CASSPLGSSPDTQYF	TGTGCCAGCTCACCGCTAGGATCTTCTCCAGATACGCAGTATTTT
TRBV12-2	NA	TRBJ2-7	NA	CASRFRDRVYEQYF	TGTGCAAGTCGCTTCCGGGACAGGGTTTACGAGCAGTACTTC
TRBV7-8	once	TRBJ1-1	NA	CASRTGGDTEAFF	TGTGCCAGTCGAACTGGGGGGGACACTGAAGCTTTCTTT
TRBV6-6	few	TRBJ1-5	NA	CASAGEGSDDQPQHF	TGTGCCAGCGCTGGAGAAGGGTCAGATGATCAGCCCCAGCATTTT
TRBV29-1	NA	TRBJ2-1	NA	CSVAGDPSGPEQFF	TGCAGCGTTGCAGGGGACCCCTCCGGACCCGAGCAGTTCTTC
TRBV6-5	once	TRBJ2-7	NA	CASSYAGWGNEQYF	TGTGCCAGCAGTTATGCTGGGTGGGGGAACGAGCAGTACTTC
TRBV7-9	NA	TRBJ2-5	NA	CASSLVRSQGKETQYF	TGTGCCAGCAGCTTAGTCCGGTCTCAGGGCAAAGAGACCCAGTACTTC
TRBV9	NA	TRBJ2-1	NA	CASSVAPSYNEQFF	TGTGCCAGCAGCGTAGCACCCTCCTACAATGAGCAGTTCTTC
TRBV30	few	TRBJ1-2	TRBD1	CAWSVGQVSNYGYTF	TGTGCCTGGAGTGTAGGACAGGTCTCTAACTATGGCTACACCTTC
TRBV11-2	NA	TRBJ2-3	TRBD2	CASSSTGGGTDTQYF	TGTGCCAGCAGCTCGACGGGGGGAGGCACAGATACGCAGTATTTT